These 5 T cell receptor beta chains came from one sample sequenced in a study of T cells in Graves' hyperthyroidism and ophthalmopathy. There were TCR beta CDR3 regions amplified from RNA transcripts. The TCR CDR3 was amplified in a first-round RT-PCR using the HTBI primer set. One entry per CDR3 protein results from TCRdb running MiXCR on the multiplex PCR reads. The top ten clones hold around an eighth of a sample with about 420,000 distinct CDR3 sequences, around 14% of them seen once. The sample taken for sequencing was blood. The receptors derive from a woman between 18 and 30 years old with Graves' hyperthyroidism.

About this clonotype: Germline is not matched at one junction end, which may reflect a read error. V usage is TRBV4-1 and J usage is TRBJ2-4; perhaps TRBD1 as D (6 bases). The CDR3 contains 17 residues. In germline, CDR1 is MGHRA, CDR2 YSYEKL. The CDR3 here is CTSSHITGLRAKNIQYF. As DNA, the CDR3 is TGCACCAGCAGCCATATCACAGGGCTTCGTGCCAAAAACATTCAGTACTTC.

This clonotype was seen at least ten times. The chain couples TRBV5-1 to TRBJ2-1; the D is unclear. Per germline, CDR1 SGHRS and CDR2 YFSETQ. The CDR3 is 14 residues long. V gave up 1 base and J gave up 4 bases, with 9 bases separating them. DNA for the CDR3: TGCGCCAGCAGCTTGCAACCCCCTTACAATGAGCAGTTCTTC. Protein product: CASSLQPPYNEQFF.

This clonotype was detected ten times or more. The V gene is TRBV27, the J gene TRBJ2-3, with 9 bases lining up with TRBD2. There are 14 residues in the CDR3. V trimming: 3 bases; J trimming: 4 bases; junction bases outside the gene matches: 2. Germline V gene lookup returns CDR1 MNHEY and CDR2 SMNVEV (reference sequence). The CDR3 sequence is CASSLAGGPDTQYF. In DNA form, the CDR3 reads TGTGCCAGCAGTTTGGCGGGGGGGCCAGATACGCAGTATTTT.

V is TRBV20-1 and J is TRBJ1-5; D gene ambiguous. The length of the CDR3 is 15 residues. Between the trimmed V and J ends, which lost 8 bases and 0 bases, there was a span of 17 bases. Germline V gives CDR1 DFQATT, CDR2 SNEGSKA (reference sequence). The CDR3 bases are TGCAGTTCTTCCTCCACAATACATAGCAATCAGCCCCAGCATTTT. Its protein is CSSSSTIHSNQPQHF.

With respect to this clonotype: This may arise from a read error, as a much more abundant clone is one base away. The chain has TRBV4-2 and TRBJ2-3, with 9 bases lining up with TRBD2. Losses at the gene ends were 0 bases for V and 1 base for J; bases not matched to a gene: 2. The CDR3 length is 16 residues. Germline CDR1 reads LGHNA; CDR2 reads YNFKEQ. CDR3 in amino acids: CASSQDKREGTDTQYF. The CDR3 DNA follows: TGTGCCAGCAGCCAAGATAAGCGGGAGGGCACAGATACGCAGTATTTT.